The sequence of this TCR beta chain was determined in a study of T cells in Graves' hyperthyroidism and ophthalmopathy. Study summary: Staff took peripheral blood when the initial diagnosis was made, before any treatment began.

As concerns this clonotype: Its antigen is not known.

PBMCs stemmed from about 9.5 ml fresh peripheral blood. TCR beta CDR3 regions were amplified from RNA. Carried out on the TCR CDR3, a first-round RT-PCR used the HTBI primer set. TCRdb redid the calling of the multiplex PCR reads with MiXCR, one entry per CDR3 protein. This sample has about 560,000 distinct CDR3 sequences; around 17% occur once, and the top ten carry 15% to 20%. CDR1 is SGHAT and CDR2 is FQNNGV in the germline V gene. Trimming took 5 bases from V and 2 from J, leaving 7 bases between them. The length of the CDR3 is 14 residues. General study points: A model of 13 V-J features distinguished ophthalmopathy from stable hyperthyroidism.

The chain has TRBV11-2 and TRBJ1-6; tentative D call: TRBD1 (5 bases). The clonotype originates from a woman in her late teens or twenties with Graves' hyperthyroidism. The sample was blood. The CDR3 is CASSAGAYNSPLHF. The CDR3 nucleotides are TGTGCCAGCAGCGCGGGGGCCTATAATTCACCCCTCCACTTT.